A single sample gave rise to the 20 T cell receptor beta chains below, sequenced in a study of T cells in Graves' hyperthyroidism and ophthalmopathy. RNA transcripts were the template for amplifying TCR beta CDR3 regions. The study used the HTBI primer set for a first-round RT-PCR of the TCR CDR3. MiXCR was run by TCRdb on the multiplex PCR reads, yielding one entry per CDR3 protein. The table has a few hundred thousand distinct CDR3 sequences, 13% to 15% seen once. Specimen: blood. These receptors came from a woman aged 40 to 50 with Graves' hyperthyroidism.

This clonotype was counted only a few times. CDR3 in amino acids: CASSLIGGSAETQYF. Written as DNA, the CDR3 is TGCGCCAGCAGCTTGATAGGCGGGAGTGCGGAGACCCAGTACTTC. The V and J genes are TRBV5-1 and TRBJ2-5, with 7 positions matching TRBD2. This CDR3 contains 15 residues. The V gene's germline CDR1 is SGHRS and CDR2 YFSETQ. V shed 1 base and J 5 bases; nucleotides not matched to a gene: 8.

This sequence joins TRBV4-1 and TRBJ1-5; D is ambiguous. The germline gives CDR1 MGHRA, CDR2 YSYEKL. V was cut by 0 bases and J by 4 bases, with 7 bases left in between. This CDR3 spans 14 amino acids. The DNA of the CDR3 is TGCGCCAGCAGCCAAGATCAGCCAAATCAGCCCCAGCATTTT. Translation gives CASSQDQPNQPQHF.

V usage is TRBV28 and J usage is TRBJ2-2; a possible D gene is TRBD2 (5 bases). The ends were cut back, 8 bases at V and 1 base at J, with 8 bases in the middle. Germline loops: CDR1 MDHEN, CDR2 SYDVKM. The CDR3 runs 13 residues. As DNA, the CDR3 is TGTGCCAGCGGCGAGGGGAACACCGGGGAGCTGTTTTTT. Translation gives CASGEGNTGELFF.

This clonotype showed up many times. The gene calls are TRBV7-8 and TRBJ2-1; 9 bases line up with TRBD2. V dropped 3 bases and J dropped 7; count of bases not matched to a gene: 7. This CDR3 comprises 15 residues. Germline CDR1 and CDR2: SGHVS and FQNEAQ. The CDR3 region has the DNA TGTGCCAGCAGCTTTGGTCCTAGCGGGATTAATGAGCAGTTCTTC. Its translation is CASSFGPSGINEQFF.

A few counts support this clonotype. This rearrangement joins TRBV2 to TRBJ2-7, with D unclear. This CDR3 has 13 amino acids. Per the germline V gene, CDR1 is SNHLY and CDR2 is FYNNEI. V lost 7 bases and J 1 base, leaving 11 bases between the germline ends. CDR3 loop: CASTSGPSYEQYF. The CDR3 coding sequence is TGTGCCAGCACCTCAGGTCCATCCTACGAGCAGTACTTC.

The V gene is TRBV2, the J gene TRBJ2-2; 8 bases match TRBD2. The germline CDR1 and CDR2 sequences are SNHLY and FYNNEI. The CDR3 is 17 residues long. V shed 8 bases, J shed 4 bases, and the junction held 15 bases outside the gene matches. In DNA form, the CDR3 reads TGTGCCAGCGGCGGGAAAGAGCGGGAGTTGCGCACCGGGGAGCTGTTTTTT. This codes for CASGGKERELRTGELFF.

The chain employs TRBV5-1 and TRBJ2-7; TRBD1 or TRBD2 may be the D gene (5 bases each). The ends were cut back, 2 bases at V and 1 base at J, with 16 bases in the middle. The CDR3 is made up of 16 amino acids. The germline CDR1 and CDR2 sequences are SGHRS and YFSETQ. In nucleotides, the CDR3 is TGCGCCAGCAGCTTCCCTAACGGGGCACCATCCTACGAGCAGTACTTC. Amino acids: CASSFPNGAPSYEQYF.

About this clonotype: This sequence may be a read error, since a much larger clone differs from it by one base. V is TRBV19 and J is TRBJ1-4; D perhaps matches TRBD1 (5 bases). The CDR3 consists of 16 residues. Per germline, CDR1 LNHDA and CDR2 SQIVND (reference sequence). The V end was cut by 8 bases, the J end by 8 bases, with 24 bases between. CDR3 residues: CASGPDRDAGREKLFF. In DNA form, the CDR3 reads TGTGCCAGTGGCCCAGACCGGGACGCGGGACGGGAAAAACTGTTTTTT.

This clonotype has only a few counts. The chain employs TRBV9 and TRBJ2-1, with D maybe TRBD2 (5 bases). With 2 bases removed from V and 0 bases from J, the gap between germline ends came to 12 bases. CDR3 length equals 16 residues. Germline V lookup: CDR1 SGDLS, CDR2 YYNGEE. This CDR3 is CASSVLGLDSYNEQFF. In DNA form, the CDR3 reads TGTGCCAGCAGCGTGCTCGGACTCGACTCCTACAATGAGCAGTTCTTC. Full variable domain (outside the CDR3, taken from reference TRBV9 and TRBJ2-1): DSGVTQTPKHLITATGQRVTLRCSPRSGDLSVYWYQQSLDQGLQFLIQYYNGEERAKGNILERFSAQQFPDLHSELNLSSLELGDSALYFCASSVLGLDSYNEQFFGPGTRLTVL.

The V call is TRBV5-5, the J call TRBJ1-6, with no clear D. There are 15 residues in the CDR3. From germline, CDR1 is SGHKS and CDR2 YYEKEE (reference sequence). Trimming removed 2 bases from V and 7 bases from J, with 13 bases in between. The CDR3 DNA follows: TGTGCCAGCAGCTTAGGCACTTGGGCGAATTCACCCCTCCACTTT. Its protein product is CASSLGTWANSPLHF.

This clonotype has a count of ten or more. The chain is built from TRBV6-1 and TRBJ2-1; 12 bases match TRBD2. After removal of 5 bases from V and 3 bases from J, the junction contained 2 bases not matched to a gene. The CDR3 sequence is 15 residues long. The germline CDR1 and CDR2 sequences are MNHNS and SASEGT. The CDR3 is CASSRTSGNYNEQFF. In nucleotides, the CDR3 is TGTGCCAGCAGTAGGACTAGCGGGAACTACAATGAGCAGTTCTTC.

This clonotype was counted only a few times. The chain couples TRBV11-2 to TRBJ2-7; D gene uncertain. V was trimmed by 1 base and J by 0 bases, leaving 10 bases between them. Germline V CDR1 and CDR2: SGHAT, FQNNGV. The CDR3 has 15 amino acids. The CDR3 DNA reads as TGTGCCAGCAGCTTAGTTGGCATGAGCTCCTACGAGCAGTACTTC. This codes for CASSLVGMSSYEQYF.

This CDR3 is CSVEAPRRETQYF. CDR3 nucleotides: TGCAGCGTTGAGGCCCCTAGAAGGGAGACCCAGTACTTC. The V call is TRBV29-1, the J call TRBJ2-5; the D is unclear. The CDR3 runs to 13 residues. Germline V lookup: CDR1 SQVTM, CDR2 ANQGSEA. Trimming shortened V by 3 bases and J by 5 bases, and 13 bases separated the two germline ends.

A few counts support this clonotype. This chain connects TRBV7-9 to TRBJ1-2, with 9 bases matching TRBD1. V was clipped by 5 bases and J by 6 bases; unmatched bases: 7. The CDR3 consists of 14 residues. The germline V gene encodes CDR1 SEHNR and CDR2 FQNEAQ (reference sequence). The CDR3 DNA reads as TGTGCCAGCAGCCCAGGGGACAGGGATCATGGCTACACCTTC. Translated, it gives CASSPGDRDHGYTF.

V is TRBV10-1 and J is TRBJ2-3, with D perhaps TRBD2 (6 bases). The V gene's germline CDR1 is WNHNN and CDR2 SYGVQD (reference sequence). V was trimmed by 3 bases and J by 6 bases, leaving 16 bases between them. This CDR3 contains 15 residues. The CDR3 region has the DNA TGCGCCAGCAGTGAATCAGGAGGGGCGGGCGATACGCAGTATTTT. This translates into CASSESGGAGDTQYF.

This clonotype occurred a few times. This chain uses TRBV19 with TRBJ1-5; the match to TRBD1 covers 7 bases. Germline trimming cut 7 bases from V and 2 bases from J; bases unmatched to any gene: 11. Germline CDR1 and CDR2: LNHDA and SQIVND (reference sequence). This CDR3 is built from 16 residues. CDR3 sequence: CASTERGLIGNQPQHF. CDR3 bases: TGTGCCAGTACCGAGAGGGGGCTAATTGGCAATCAGCCCCAGCATTTT.

The count of this clonotype is one. The J gene is TRBJ2-6, the V gene TRBV5-6; 7 bases are a match to TRBD1. The CDR3 covers 16 residues. Trimming took 3 bases from V and 8 from J; bases not matched to a gene: 11. Germline-derived CDR1 and CDR2 are SGHDT and YYEEEE. In DNA form, the CDR3 reads TGTGCCAGCAGCTCATGGAACAGGGGTGATACCAACGTCCTGACTTTC. This encodes CASSSWNRGDTNVLTF.

In its sample, this clonotype was seen many times. This sequence joins TRBV2 and TRBJ2-7; D not certain. Trimming cost V 7 bases and J 0 bases, with 7 bases left between them. The germline CDR1 and CDR2 sequences are SNHLY and FYNNEI. The CDR3 extends over 12 amino acids. CDR3 sequence reads: CASNDFSYEQYF. The CDR3 DNA sequence: TGTGCCAGCAACGACTTCTCCTACGAGCAGTACTTC. Using reference TRBV2 and TRBJ2-7 for the parts outside the CDR3, the full variable domain is EPEVTQTPSHQVTQMGQEVILRCVPISNHLYFYWYRQILGQKVEFLVSFYNNEISEKSEIFDDQFSVERPDGSNFTLKIRSTKLEDSAMYFCASNDFSYEQYFGPGTRLTVT.

This clonotype was counted only a few times. The chain employs TRBV9 and TRBJ1-3, with a weak D call TRBD1 (6 bases). The ends were cut back, 0 bases at V and 7 bases at J, with 14 bases in the middle. Germline CDR1 SGDLS, CDR2 YYNGEE. The CDR3 covers 15 residues. The chain's CDR3 is CASSVEGTGTNTIYF. In nucleotides, the CDR3 is TGTGCCAGCAGCGTAGAGGGTACAGGGACGAACACCATATATTTT.

At least ten counts were recorded for this clonotype. This rearrangement joins TRBV28 to TRBJ2-1, with a tentative D call TRBD1 (6 bases). The germline CDR1 and CDR2 sequences are MDHEN and SYDVKM. CDR3 length equals 17 residues. The germline V and J ends were trimmed by 2 bases and 2 bases, with 16 bases remaining between them. CDR3 sequence reads: CASSLPVQGLAYNEQFF. The CDR3 DNA reads as TGTGCCAGCAGTTTACCGGTACAGGGATTGGCCTACAATGAGCAGTTCTTC.